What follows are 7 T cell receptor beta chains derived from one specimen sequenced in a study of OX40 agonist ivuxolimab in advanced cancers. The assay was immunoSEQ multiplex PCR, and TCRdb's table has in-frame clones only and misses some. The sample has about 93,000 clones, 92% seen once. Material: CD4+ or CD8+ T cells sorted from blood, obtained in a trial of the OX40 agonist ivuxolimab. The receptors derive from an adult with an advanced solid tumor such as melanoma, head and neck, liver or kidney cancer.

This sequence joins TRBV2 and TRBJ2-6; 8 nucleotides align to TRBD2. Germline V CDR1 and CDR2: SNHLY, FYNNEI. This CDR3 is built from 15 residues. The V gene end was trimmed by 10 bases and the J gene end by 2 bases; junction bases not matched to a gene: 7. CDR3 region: CATQGGGPGANVLTF. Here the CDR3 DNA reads TGTGCCACCCAAGGCGGGGGGCCTGGGGCCAACGTCCTGACTTTC.

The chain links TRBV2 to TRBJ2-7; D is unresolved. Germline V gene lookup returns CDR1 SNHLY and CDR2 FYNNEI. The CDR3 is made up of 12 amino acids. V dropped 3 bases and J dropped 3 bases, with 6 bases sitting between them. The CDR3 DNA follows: TGTGCCAGCAGTGACCCCCACTACGAGCAGTACTTC. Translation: CASSDPHYEQYF.

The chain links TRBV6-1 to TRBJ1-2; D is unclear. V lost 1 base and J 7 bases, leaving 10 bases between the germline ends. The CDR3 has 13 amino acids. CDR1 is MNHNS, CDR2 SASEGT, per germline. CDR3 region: CASSEVWIGGYTF. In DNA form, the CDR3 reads TGTGCCAGCAGTGAAGTTTGGATCGGTGGCTACACCTTC.

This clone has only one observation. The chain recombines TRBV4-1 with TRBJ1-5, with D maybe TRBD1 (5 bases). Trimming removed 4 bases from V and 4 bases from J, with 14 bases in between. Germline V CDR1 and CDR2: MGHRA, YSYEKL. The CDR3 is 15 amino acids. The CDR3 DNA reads TGCGCCAGCAGCCCGACCAGGGACGGAAATCAGCCCCAGCATTTT. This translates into CASSPTRDGNQPQHF.

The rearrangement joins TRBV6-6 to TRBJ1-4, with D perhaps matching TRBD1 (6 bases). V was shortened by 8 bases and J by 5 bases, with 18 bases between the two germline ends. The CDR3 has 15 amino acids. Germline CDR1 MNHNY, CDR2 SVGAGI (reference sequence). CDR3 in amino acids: CASLPLWGRNEKLFF. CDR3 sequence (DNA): TGTGCCAGCCTCCCTCTTTGGGGGCGGAATGAAAAACTGTTTTTT.

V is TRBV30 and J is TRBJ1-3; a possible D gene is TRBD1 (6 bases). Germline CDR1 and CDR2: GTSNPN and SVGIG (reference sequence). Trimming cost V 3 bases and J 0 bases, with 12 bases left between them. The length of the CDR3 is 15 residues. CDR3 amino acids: CAWRPGANSGNTIYF. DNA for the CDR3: TGTGCCTGGAGACCAGGGGCCAACTCTGGAAACACCATATATTTT.

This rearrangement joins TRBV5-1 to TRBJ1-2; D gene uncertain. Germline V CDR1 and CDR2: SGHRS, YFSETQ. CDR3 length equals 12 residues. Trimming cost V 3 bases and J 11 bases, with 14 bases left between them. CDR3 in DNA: TGCGCCAGCAGCTCCTTTGACGGAGAATACACCTTC. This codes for CASSSFDGEYTF. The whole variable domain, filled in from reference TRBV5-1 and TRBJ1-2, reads KAGVTQTPRYLIKTRGQQVTLSCSPISGHRSVSWYQQTPGQGLQFLFEYFSETQRNKGNFPGRFSGRQFSNSRSEMNVSTLELGDSALYLCASSSFDGEYTFGSGTRLTVV.